The 31 T cell receptor beta chains presented below share a single source sample, sequenced in a study of shared T cell receptors in the human thymus. Libraries were prepared by immunoSEQ multiplex PCR; TCRdb keeps only in-frame clonotypes and omits some of them. Among some 760,000 clones, 70% to 90% were seen once, and the ten largest hold more than 0.008%. The same data also contributed to another study, on human thymus T cells.

Specimen: thymocytes. The receptors derive from a girl less than two years old with a congenital heart defect.

This clone came up once. J is TRBJ1-1 and V is TRBV7-9, with a tentative D call TRBD1 (5 bases). V lost 3 bases to trimming and J lost 7 bases, with 21 bases between them. This CDR3 spans 16 amino acids. The V gene's germline CDR1 is SEHNR and CDR2 FQNEAQ (reference sequence). The CDR3 DNA is TGTGCCAGCAGCTTCCACTCCCAGGGAGGGAAGTGTGAAGCTTTCTTT. Its translation: CASSFHSQGGKCEAFF.

V gene TRBV5-4 combines with J gene TRBJ1-2, with D maybe TRBD1 (5 bases). There are 13 residues in the CDR3. Between the trimmed V and J ends, which lost 0 bases and 7 bases, there was a span of 10 bases. Germline lookup yields CDR1 SGHNT and CDR2 YYREEE (reference sequence). CDR3 in DNA: TGTGCCAGCAGCTTGGTCGGGGGTAGTGGCTACACCTTC. Amino acids: CASSLVGGSGYTF. Supplemented by reference TRBV5-4 and TRBJ1-2, the full variable domain reads ETGVTQSPTHLIKTRGQQVTLRCSSQSGHNTVSWYQQALGQGPQFIFQYYREEENGRGNFPPRFSGLQFPNYSSELNVNALELDDSALYLCASSLVGGSGYTFGSGTRLTVV.

This chain uses TRBV7-6 with TRBJ2-7; 9 nucleotides agree with TRBD1. Losses at the gene ends were 5 bases for V and 6 bases for J; bases not matched to a gene: 14. The CDR3 runs 16 residues. Germline V CDR1 and CDR2: SGHVS, FNYEAQ. The CDR3 protein is CASSLSTGTGRFEQYF. The DNA of the CDR3 is TGTGCCAGCAGCCTATCTACTGGGACAGGGAGGTTCGAGCAGTACTTC.

For the CDR3, the DNA is TGTGCCAGCAGTCTCTACTCCAATGAGCAGTTCTTC. This codes for CASSLYSNEQFF. V usage is TRBV6-6 and J usage is TRBJ2-1, with D uncertain. Germline V CDR1 and CDR2: MNHNY, SVGAGI (reference sequence). V was cut by 5 bases and J by 6 bases, with 8 bases left in between. The CDR3 runs to 12 residues.

This rearrangement joins TRBV18 to TRBJ2-3, with D possibly matching TRBD2 (7 bases). The germline gives CDR1 KGHSH, CDR2 LQKENI. V was clipped by 0 bases and J by 2 bases, with 15 bases between them. This CDR3 spans 17 amino acids. The chain's CDR3 is CASSPPGRGGPTDTQYF. In nucleotides, the CDR3 is TGTGCCAGCTCACCACCGGGTAGGGGGGGCCCCACAGATACGCAGTATTTT.

This chain connects TRBV5-4 to TRBJ2-5, with D perhaps matching TRBD2 (5 bases). This CDR3 spans 14 amino acids. CDR1 and CDR2 (germline): SGHNT, YYREEE (reference sequence). Trimming removed 4 bases at V and 0 bases at J, with 10 bases between. The CDR3, as DNA: TGTGCCAGCAGCCACCACGGGGACCAAGAGACCCAGTACTTC. It translates to CASSHHGDQETQYF.

This clone was seen only once. This rearrangement joins TRBV19 to TRBJ2-2, with 8 bases aligning to TRBD1. The CDR3 has 14 amino acids. Germline values: CDR1 LNHDA, CDR2 SQIVND (reference sequence). Trimming took 6 bases from V and 7 from J; bases not matched to a gene: 7. In nucleotides, the CDR3 is TGTGCCAGTAGGAGGACAGGGAAGTTCGGGGAGCTGTTTTTT. Translating gives CASRRTGKFGELFF.

In DNA, the CDR3 is TGTGCCAGCCGAGCCAGGGAAGGGGATGGCTACACCTTC. It encodes CASRAREGDGYTF. This chain joins TRBV25-1 and TRBJ1-2; D may be TRBD1 (5 bases). Between the trimmed V and J ends, which lost 8 bases and 6 bases, there was a span of 16 bases. This CDR3 region has 13 residues. The germline CDR1 and CDR2 sequences are MGHDK and SYGVNS.

The V gene is TRBV6-4, the J gene TRBJ2-3, with unresolved D. The germline V and J ends were trimmed by 5 bases and 2 bases, with 8 bases remaining between them. Germline lookup yields CDR1 MRHNA and CDR2 SNTAGT. The CDR3 consists of 13 residues. The CDR3 nucleotides read TGTGCCAGCAGTCCCTCCCCCACAGATACGCAGTATTTT. This gives the protein CASSPSPTDTQYF.

CDR3 in amino acids: CASSIFGQGYGYTF. The CDR3 region has the DNA TGTGCCAGTAGTATTTTTGGACAGGGGTATGGCTACACCTTC. The V call is TRBV19, the J call TRBJ1-2; 9 bases align to TRBD1. The junction had 4 bases not matched to a gene; V was cut back by 3 bases and J by 5 bases. The CDR3 has 14 amino acids. Germline values: CDR1 LNHDA, CDR2 SQIVND (reference sequence).

The rearrangement links TRBV29-1 to TRBJ2-7, with a weak D call TRBD2 (6 bases). The V end was cut by 2 bases, the J end by 2 bases, with 16 bases between. The germline V gene has CDR1 SQVTM and CDR2 ANQGSEA. This CDR3 is 15 amino acids long. DNA for the CDR3: TGCAGCGTTGAAAAGCAGGGCGGGGTGGCCTACGAGCAGTACTTC. It codes for CSVEKQGGVAYEQYF.

The genes are TRBV7-2 and TRBJ2-7; D might be TRBD2 (5 bases). CDR1 is SGHTA and CDR2 is FQGNSA in the germline V gene. Trimming removed 4 bases from V and 3 bases from J, with 13 bases in between. CDR3 length: 14 amino acids. The CDR3 DNA sequence: TGTGCCAGCAGCTCCACCCCCGGGGACTACGAGCAGTACTTC. This encodes CASSSTPGDYEQYF. Full variable domain (remainder filled in from reference TRBV7-2 and TRBJ2-7): GAGVSQSPSNKVTEKGKDVELRCDPISGHTALYWYRQSLGQGLEFLIYFQGNSAPDKSGLPSDRFSAERTGGSVSTLTIQRTQQEDSAVYLCASSSTPGDYEQYFGPGTRLTVT.

The chain carries TRBV19 and TRBJ2-3; 11 nucleotides align to TRBD2. The CDR3 totals 15 residues. The V and J ends lost 7 bases and 5 bases, in that order; junction bases with no gene match: 8. Germline CDR1 is LNHDA and CDR2 is SQIVND (reference sequence). The CDR3 coding sequence is TGTGCCAGTACCCAAGCCGGGACTAGCGGAGATACGCAGTATTTT. This codes for CASTQAGTSGDTQYF.

The chain joins TRBV27 to TRBJ1-1; 9 positions match TRBD1. V shed 5 bases and J 0 bases; nucleotides not matched to a gene: 7. The CDR3 consists of 16 residues. Germline V gene sequence: CDR1 MNHEY, CDR2 SMNVEV (reference sequence). The CDR3 sequence: CASSHDGQGLNTEAFF. In nucleotides, the CDR3 is TGTGCCAGCAGTCACGACGGACAGGGGTTGAACACTGAAGCTTTCTTT.

This clone was detected a few times. V usage is TRBV25-1 and J usage is TRBJ1-1, with TRBD1 identical over 7 bases. V dropped 6 bases and J dropped 8; count of bases not matched to a gene: 9. From germline, CDR1 is MGHDK and CDR2 SYGVNS. The length of the CDR3 is 13 residues. The CDR3 here is CASRPTGAREAFF. CDR3 DNA sequence: TGTGCCAGCAGACCAACAGGGGCTCGCGAAGCTTTCTTT. The variable domain in full, completed from reference TRBV25-1 and TRBJ1-1, reads EADIYQTPRYLVIGTGKKITLECSQTMGHDKMYWYQQDPGMELHLIHYSYGVNSTEKGDLSSESTVSRIRTEHFPLTLESARPSHTSQYLCASRPTGAREAFFGQGTRLTVV.

The chain has TRBV5-1 and TRBJ2-1; 7 nucleotides agree with TRBD1. The CDR3 is made up of 15 amino acids. Germline assignment: CDR1 SGHRS and CDR2 YFSETQ. With 6 bases clipped from V and 3 bases from J, the junction kept 9 bases outside the gene matches. The CDR3, as DNA: TGCGCCAGCACCCTGGACAGGTTATTCTACAATGAGCAGTTCTTC. Translation: CASTLDRLFYNEQFF.

V gene TRBV5-1 combines with J gene TRBJ1-1; perhaps TRBD1 as D (5 bases). Germline values: CDR1 SGHRS, CDR2 YFSETQ. Trimming removed 3 bases at V and 3 bases at J, with 15 bases between. This CDR3 contains 15 residues. The chain's CDR3 is CASSSGGRGDTEAFF. The CDR3 DNA follows: TGCGCCAGCAGCTCCGGGGGGAGAGGGGACACTGAAGCTTTCTTT.

This chain connects TRBV14 to TRBJ1-2; possible D gene TRBD1, 6 bases. CDR1 is SGHDN and CDR2 is FVKESK in the germline V gene. The CDR3 is made up of 15 amino acids. V was trimmed by 1 base and J by 6 bases, leaving 15 bases between them. CDR3: CASSQALQGGDGYTF. CDR3 in DNA: TGTGCCAGCAGCCAAGCCTTACAGGGAGGGGATGGCTACACCTTC.

This clone was detected a few times. The V call is TRBV6-5, the J call TRBJ1-2; possibly TRBD1 for D (6 bases). V was pared by 0 bases and J by 3 bases, with 11 bases between. This CDR3 has 15 residues. The germline V gene has CDR1 MNHEY and CDR2 SVGAGI. The CDR3 protein is CASSYSPGGDYGYTF. The CDR3 region has the DNA TGTGCCAGCAGTTACTCCCCGGGGGGCGACTATGGCTACACCTTC.

The genes are TRBV5-1 and TRBJ1-1; D unresolved. The V and J ends lost 0 bases and 6 bases respectively, with 15 bases between them. Germline CDR1 is SGHRS and CDR2 is YFSETQ. The CDR3 contains 15 residues. The DNA of the CDR3 is TGCGCCAGCAGCTTGGGGGCGCGGAGGAAGGCTGAAGCTTTCTTT. Translating it yields CASSLGARRKAEAFF.

The V call is TRBV6-4, the J call TRBJ2-1; 7 bases line up with TRBD1. The CDR3 has 16 amino acids. The germline V gene has CDR1 MRHNA and CDR2 SNTAGT. The trim removed 4 bases at V and 6 bases at J, leaving 12 bases unmatched. The CDR3 DNA reads TGTGCCAGCAGTGTTAAAGACAGGGTGGATCGCAATGAGCAGTTCTTC. This encodes CASSVKDRVDRNEQFF.

V and J are TRBV6-5 and TRBJ1-1, with 9 positions matching TRBD1. V lost 2 bases and J lost 4; bases outside the gene matches: 5. CDR1 and CDR2 from the germline V gene are MNHEY and SVGAGI. The CDR3 spans 15 residues. Written as DNA, the CDR3 is TGTGCCAGCAGTTACCGGGACAGGGAAGGCACTGAAGCTTTCTTT. Translating gives CASSYRDREGTEAFF.

The J gene is TRBJ1-1, the V gene TRBV10-3; D is uncertain. The CDR3 extends over 14 amino acids. Germline V gives CDR1 ENHRY, CDR2 SYGVKD. The V gene lost 3 bases and the J gene lost 1 base, with 9 bases spanning the gap. CDR3 loop: CAISDVSKNTEAFF. CDR3 nucleotide sequence: TGTGCCATCAGTGACGTCAGTAAGAACACTGAAGCTTTCTTT.

About this clone: One junction end disagrees with the germline gene, perhaps due to a read error. The chain links TRBV7-7 to TRBJ2-2, with 10 nucleotides matching TRBD2. Germline CDR1 and CDR2: SSHAT and FNYEAQ (reference sequence). The CDR3 is made up of 18 amino acids. The CDR3 loop is CASSNHPAGGPFTGELFF. For the CDR3, the DNA is TGTGCTAGCAGCAACCACCCAGCGGGGGGGCCCTTCACCGGGGAGCTGTTTTTT. The full variable domain, its missing parts supplied by reference TRBV7-7 and TRBJ2-2, is GAGVSQSPRYKVTKRGQDVTLRCDPISSHATLYWYQQALGQGPEFLTYFNYEAQPDKSGLPSDRFSAERPEGSISTLTIQRTEQRDSAMYRCASSNHPAGGPFTGELFFGEGSRLTVL.

The rearrangement uses TRBV5-4 and TRBJ1-1, with a tentative D call TRBD1 (6 bases). The CDR3 runs 15 residues. Germline values: CDR1 SGHNT, CDR2 YYREEE (reference sequence). V was trimmed by 1 base and J by 5 bases, leaving 15 bases between them. The CDR3 region is CASSLSRGAKTEAFF. Here the CDR3 DNA reads TGTGCCAGCAGCTTGAGCAGGGGCGCTAAAACTGAAGCTTTCTTT. Variable domain in full (rest from reference TRBV5-4 and TRBJ1-1): ETGVTQSPTHLIKTRGQQVTLRCSSQSGHNTVSWYQQALGQGPQFIFQYYREEENGRGNFPPRFSGLQFPNYSSELNVNALELDDSALYLCASSLSRGAKTEAFFGQGTRLTVV.

V usage is TRBV5-1 and J usage is TRBJ1-6; a weak D match, TRBD1 (6 bases). In germline, CDR1 is SGHRS, CDR2 YFSETQ. CDR3 length: 15 residues. V was clipped by 0 bases and J by 6 bases, with 10 bases between them. Written as DNA, the CDR3 is TGCGCCAGCAGCTTGGAGGCGGGGGCTAATTCACCCCTCCACTTT. This translates into CASSLEAGANSPLHF.

The V and J genes are TRBV29-1 and TRBJ1-1, with a weak D call TRBD1 (5 bases). This CDR3 region has 15 residues. Trimming took off 4 bases at V and 0 bases at J, with 15 bases between the two ends. Germline V gene lookup returns CDR1 SQVTM and CDR2 ANQGSEA. The CDR3 spells CSVGGDLGVNTEAFF. CDR3 coding DNA: TGCAGCGTTGGGGGGGATTTGGGGGTGAACACTGAAGCTTTCTTT.

V gene TRBV30 combines with J gene TRBJ1-3; D may be TRBD1 (6 bases). The length of the CDR3 is 13 residues. Deletions cut 8 bases from V and 4 bases from J, with 15 bases between. Per germline, CDR1 GTSNPN and CDR2 SVGIG (reference sequence). DNA of the CDR3: TGTGCCGGCAACAGGGCGGAAGGAAACACCATATATTTT. Protein sequence: CAGNRAEGNTIYF. Filled out from reference TRBV30 and TRBJ1-3, the complete variable domain reads SQTIHQWPATLVQPVGSPLSLECTVEGTSNPNLYWYRQAAGRGLQLLFYSVGIGQISSEVPQNLSASRPQDRQFILSSKKLLLSDSGFYLCAGNRAEGNTIYFGEGSWLTVV.

This chain links TRBV27 with TRBJ2-5; D is perhaps TRBD2 (6 bases). This CDR3 comprises 17 residues. Germline CDR1 MNHEY, CDR2 SMNVEV (reference sequence). Trimming left V 5 bases short and J 5 bases short, with 24 bases between. CDR3 DNA: TGTGCCAGCAGTCCCCTATGGGACTCCCTATCCCGGGAGACCCAGTACTTC. It encodes CASSPLWDSLSRETQYF.

The V call is TRBV5-1, the J call TRBJ2-1; tentative D call: TRBD2 (6 bases). V dropped 0 bases and J dropped 10 bases, with 11 bases sitting between them. The CDR3 covers 13 residues. Looked up from germline, CDR1 is SGHRS and CDR2 is YFSETQ. The CDR3 protein is CASSLDGGGEQFF. The CDR3 DNA reads TGCGCCAGCAGCTTGGACGGGGGTGGCGAGCAGTTCTTC.

V gene TRBV19 combines with J gene TRBJ1-2; no firm D call. The CDR3 contains 14 residues. V was trimmed by 6 bases and J by 6 bases, leaving 17 bases between them. Germline lookup yields CDR1 LNHDA and CDR2 SQIVND (reference sequence). The CDR3 is CASSHLPGFNGYTF. Here the CDR3 DNA reads TGTGCCAGTAGCCACCTCCCCGGTTTCAATGGCTACACCTTC. Full variable domain (remainder filled in from reference TRBV19 and TRBJ1-2): DGGITQSPKYLFRKEGQNVTLSCEQNLNHDAMYWYRQDPGQGLRLIYYSQIVNDFQKGDIAEGYSVSREKKESFPLTVTSAQKNPTAFYLCASSHLPGFNGYTFGSGTRLTVV.